The clone carrying this TCR beta chain has more than one count but fewer than ten. Its antigen is currently unknown. Patients aged 18 to 65 had newly diagnosed hyperthyroidism of under 2 months' duration. These data belong to a study of T cells in Graves' hyperthyroidism and ophthalmopathy. Study conclusions and caveats: With a median lead of 6.5 months before onset, the model predicted ophthalmopathy. Among thyroid clonotypes expanded above 0.001, most also appeared in blood.

It was RNA transcripts that yielded the amplified TCR beta CDR3 regions. The primer set for the first-round RT-PCR of the TCR CDR3 was HTBI. Via MiXCR, TCRdb re-called the multiplex PCR reads, giving one row per CDR3 protein. The profile shows roughly 740,000 distinct CDR3 sequences, about a sixth of them singletons. The origin of this receptor is a man aged 18 to 29 with Graves' hyperthyroidism. Sequences were obtained from blood.

The CDR3 loop is CASSPWHGGGGNEQFF. The CDR3 nucleotides are TGTGCCAGCAGCCCCTGGCATGGGGGAGGGGGAAATGAGCAGTTCTTC. The V call is TRBV3-1, the J call TRBJ2-1; a weak D match, TRBD2 (7 bases). Germline V CDR1 and CDR2: LGHDT, YNNKEL (reference sequence). CDR3 length: 16 amino acids. V was shortened by 4 bases and J by 7 bases, with 20 bases between the two germline ends.